Each of the 32 T cell receptor beta chains below was sequenced from the same sample in a study of T cells in Graves' hyperthyroidism and ophthalmopathy (dated by TCRdb to about 2019). The library was made by multiplex PCR. TCRdb records Illumina HiSeq 2000 as the sequencer. The TCR beta CDR3 regions were amplified from RNA transcripts. The first round of RT-PCR for the TCR CDR3 was performed with the HTBI primer set and the Qiagen OneStep RT-PCR kit. TCRdb redid the processing of the public reads, applying fastp at Q25 and MiXCR, and retained in-frame beta chains. Records with the same CDR3 protein are collapsed into one entry carrying the most frequent genes and DNA. The sample table holds hundreds of thousands of distinct CDR3 sequences, of which about 14% were seen once. The ten top clones hold 25% to 30% of the sample. The material sequenced was blood. These TCRs come from a man aged 45-65 years with Graves' ophthalmopathy.

This clonotype was recorded many times. V gene TRBV28 combines with J gene TRBJ2-7; 8 bases map to TRBD1. The CDR3 has 15 amino acids. Looked up from germline, CDR1 is MDHEN and CDR2 is SYDVKM. The ends lost 5 bases at V and 1 base at J; junction bases unmatched: 7. For the CDR3, the DNA is TGTGCCAGCAGTCCCCCAGGGGGCGGGTCCTACGAGCAGTACTTC. Translated: CASSPPGGGSYEQYF.

This clonotype came up many times. The chain employs TRBV29-1 and TRBJ2-1, with D tentatively TRBD2 (6 bases). Germline CDR1 is SQVTM and CDR2 is ANQGSEA. CDR3 size: 15 residues. Trimming took off 7 bases at V and 1 base at J, with 17 bases between the two ends. CDR3 DNA: TGCAGCGCCTCACACGGGACTTATTCCTACAATGAGCAGTTCTTC. This codes for CSASHGTYSYNEQFF.

The chain carries TRBV19 and TRBJ2-4; D might be TRBD1 (6 bases). The V gene's germline CDR1 is LNHDA and CDR2 SQIVND (reference sequence). The CDR3 has 19 residues. The germline V and J ends were trimmed by 5 bases and 0 bases, with 23 bases remaining between them. The CDR3 region is CASSSFRGPSVLAKNIQYF. The DNA of the CDR3 is TGTGCCAGTAGTTCCTTCAGGGGACCCTCCGTTTTAGCCAAAAACATTCAGTACTTC.

This clonotype was picked up a small number of times. The chain has TRBV4-1 and TRBJ2-7; the D is unclear. V lost 0 bases to trimming and J lost 3 bases, with 9 bases between them. There are 14 residues in the CDR3. CDR1 and CDR2 (germline): MGHRA, YSYEKL. The CDR3 DNA reads TGCGCCAGCAGCCAAGATGCCGGAAACTACGAGCAGTACTTC. Protein product: CASSQDAGNYEQYF.

This clonotype was recorded many times. The rearrangement uses TRBV5-1 and TRBJ2-7, with TRBD1 matching over 8 bases. CDR3 size: 13 residues. Germline CDR1 SGHRS, CDR2 YFSETQ. Losses at the gene ends were 4 bases for V and 3 bases for J; bases not matched to a gene: 3. This CDR3 reads CASSNGQGYEQYF. The CDR3 coding sequence is TGCGCCAGCAGCAACGGACAGGGCTACGAGCAGTACTTC.

Points on this clonotype: A much larger clone differs from this one at a single base, so this may be a read error. The chain employs TRBV6-1 and TRBJ2-7, with D unclear. Germline V gene sequence: CDR1 MNHNS, CDR2 SASEGT. This CDR3 is built from 15 residues. The CDR3 nucleotides are TGTGCCAGCGGTGAATCATGGTTAGGTTCCTACGAGCAGTACTTC. This translates into CASGESWLGSYEQYF.

V and J are TRBV19 and TRBJ1-1, with 7 bases fitting TRBD1. V dropped 5 bases and J dropped 7; count of bases not matched to a gene: 16. The CDR3 length is 16 residues. Germline V gene data show CDR1 as LNHDA and CDR2 as SQIVND (reference sequence). CDR3 in DNA: TGTGCCAGTAGTGCAACTCTAGGCCAGGGGGTCTTTGAAGCTTTCTTT. This translates into CASSATLGQGVFEAFF.

This clonotype was counted at least ten times. This chain joins TRBV5-1 and TRBJ2-1; 9 bases agree with TRBD1. Trimming cost V 4 bases and J 7 bases; bases outside gene matches: 6. Germline CDR1 is SGHRS and CDR2 is YFSETQ. The length of the CDR3 is 14 residues. CDR3 sequence (DNA): TGCGCCAGCAGCCCGCGGACAGGGGCGAATGAGCAGTTCTTC. This encodes CASSPRTGANEQFF.

There are many counts of this clonotype. The chain recombines TRBV20-1 with TRBJ2-5; 8 bases match TRBD2. Germline V gene data show CDR1 as DFQATT and CDR2 as SNEGSKA (reference sequence). The CDR3 has 16 amino acids. The V segment lost 5 bases and the J segment 5 bases; nucleotides outside the gene matches: 16. CDR3 sequence (DNA): TGCAGTGCTGGCCCCGGGGGGGGCGGGAGAGGCGAGACCCAGTACTTC. Translating it yields CSAGPGGGGRGETQYF.

The chain recombines TRBV5-1 with TRBJ2-5; a weak D match, TRBD2 (5 bases). The CDR3 consists of 13 residues. Germline CDR1 and CDR2: SGHRS and YFSETQ. Between the trimmed V and J ends, which lost 1 base and 5 bases, there was a span of 9 bases. The CDR3 nucleotides are TGCGCCAGCAGCTTGAAATTAGCGGAGACCCAGTACTTC. Protein sequence: CASSLKLAETQYF.

At least ten counts were recorded for this clonotype. The V call is TRBV2, the J call TRBJ2-7; D remains ambiguous. Per the germline V gene, CDR1 is SNHLY and CDR2 is FYNNEI. Trimming cost V 6 bases and J 0 bases, with 12 bases left between them. The CDR3 length is 14 residues. The CDR3 DNA reads as TGTGCCAGCAGCGGACGGATGAGCTCCTACGAGCAGTACTTC. Its protein product is CASSGRMSSYEQYF.

This clonotype has a count of ten or more. The chain employs TRBV2 and TRBJ2-1; 7 bases agree with TRBD2. The CDR3 length is 14 residues. V lost 6 bases to trimming and J lost 5 bases; unmatched junction nucleotides: 7. Germline CDR1 is SNHLY and CDR2 is FYNNEI. The CDR3 loop reads CASRGLAVNNEQFF. CDR3 nucleotide sequence: TGTGCCAGCAGAGGGCTAGCGGTTAACAATGAGCAGTTCTTC.

The table lists this clonotype with many counts. The J gene is TRBJ2-1, the V gene TRBV7-2; perhaps TRBD2 as D (6 bases). Germline-derived CDR1 and CDR2 are SGHTA and FQGNSA. V lost 6 bases, J lost 4 bases, and 16 bases lay in between. This CDR3 is 15 amino acids long. CDR3 residues: CASSEVADDYNEQFF. The DNA for the CDR3 is TGTGCCAGCAGTGAGGTAGCGGACGATTACAATGAGCAGTTCTTC.

In this sample, this clonotype turned up many times. The chain has TRBV7-8 and TRBJ2-3; possible D gene TRBD2, 6 bases. This CDR3 is 16 amino acids long. Germline V gene lookup returns CDR1 SGHVS and CDR2 FQNEAQ. V was shortened by 5 bases and J by 6 bases, with 21 bases between the two germline ends. The CDR3 region is CASSQELAGISDTQYF. DNA for the CDR3: TGTGCCAGCAGCCAAGAACTAGCAGGAATCTCGGATACGCAGTATTTT.

The V call is TRBV12-3 or TRBV12-4, the J call TRBJ2-2, with 10 bases identical to TRBD2. V was pared by 3 bases and J by 3 bases, with 4 bases of the junction left unmatched. This CDR3 is built from 16 residues. This CDR3 is CASSFRLAGDTGELFF. DNA of the CDR3: TGTGCCAGCAGTTTCAGACTAGCGGGCGACACCGGGGAGCTGTTTTTT.

The gene calls are TRBV25-1 and TRBJ1-5; D is uncertain. CDR3 size: 14 residues. Trimming cost V 3 bases and J 3 bases, with 9 bases left between them. CDR1 is MGHDK, CDR2 SYGVNS, per germline. The CDR3 DNA reads TGTGCCAGCAGTGATCCCCAGCACAATCAGCCCCAGCATTTT. Its protein is CASSDPQHNQPQHF.

This clonotype was recorded many times. The chain joins TRBV29-1 to TRBJ2-3, with D possibly TRBD2 on 5 matching bases. The CDR3 contains 11 residues. Germline V gene sequence: CDR1 SQVTM, CDR2 ANQGSEA. Trimming removed 3 bases at V and 4 bases at J, with 5 bases between. The CDR3 loop reads CSVERADTQYF. In DNA, the CDR3 is TGCAGCGTTGAGAGGGCAGATACGCAGTATTTT.

This clonotype was seen at least ten times. V gene TRBV6-2 or TRBV6-3 combines with J gene TRBJ1-1, with unresolved D. The V and J ends lost 0 bases and 8 bases respectively, with 10 bases between them. The CDR3 runs 13 residues. Germline assignment: CDR1 MNHEY and CDR2 SVGEGT. The CDR3 region is CASSYSERGEAFF. CDR3 nucleotide sequence: TGTGCCAGCAGTTACTCAGAGCGAGGCGAAGCTTTCTTT.

This clonotype appeared a few times. The chain is built from TRBV7-8 and TRBJ2-1; the D is unclear. V was clipped by 3 bases and J by 0 bases, with 9 bases between them. The germline CDR1 and CDR2 sequences are SGHVS and FQNEAQ. The CDR3 has 15 residues. The CDR3 DNA reads as TGTGCCAGCAGCTTTACACTGGGCTCCTACAATGAGCAGTTCTTC. It translates to CASSFTLGSYNEQFF.

This clonotype has a count of ten or more. The chain employs TRBV2 and TRBJ2-7; TRBD2 matches at 7 bases. The CDR3 is made up of 13 amino acids. Trimming cost V 6 bases and J 2 bases; bases outside gene matches: 4. The germline V gene encodes CDR1 SNHLY and CDR2 FYNNEI. CDR3 sequence (DNA): TGTGCCAGCAGGGCCGGGACTACCTACGAGCAGTACTTC. This codes for CASRAGTTYEQYF.

This clonotype was recorded a few times. J is TRBJ1-1 and V is TRBV6-1; TRBD1 might be the D (5 bases). Per germline, CDR1 MNHNS and CDR2 SASEGT. Trimming left V 5 bases short and J 4 bases short, with 11 bases between. The CDR3 is 13 residues long. CDR3 nucleotides: TGTGCCAGCAGTAGTCAGGGTATCACTGAAGCTTTCTTT. It translates to CASSSQGITEAFF.

This clonotype occurred a few times. The gene calls are TRBV6-2 or TRBV6-3 and TRBJ1-2; tentatively, D is TRBD1 (5 bases). The CDR3 covers 13 residues. CDR1 is MNHEY, CDR2 SVGEGT, per germline. Trimming pared 11 bases from V and 2 bases from J, leaving 15 bases between. CDR3 DNA sequence: TGTGCCGGACGACAGTCAGGGAACTATGGCTACACCTTC. Amino acids: CAGRQSGNYGYTF.

This clonotype has only a few counts. One end of the junction fails to match germline, which may point to a read error. This rearrangement joins TRBV7-9 to TRBJ2-5, with 8 bases that match TRBD2. CDR1 is SEHNR and CDR2 is FQNEAQ in the germline V gene (reference sequence). This CDR3 spans 14 amino acids. This CDR3 reads CANSATSGKETQYF. The CDR3, as DNA: TGTGCCAACAGCGCTACTAGCGGCAAAGAGACCCAGTACTTC.

This clonotype was counted at least ten times. J is TRBJ2-3 and V is TRBV12-3 or TRBV12-4; the match to TRBD2 covers 7 bases. Trimming removed 6 bases from V and 6 bases from J; junction bases left unmatched: 3. This CDR3 region has 12 residues. The DNA of the CDR3 is TGTGCCAGCAGCCGCGGGGGTGATACGCAGTATTTT. It yields the protein CASSRGGDTQYF.

The sample holds many counts of this clonotype. This chain joins TRBV27 and TRBJ2-7; D is possibly TRBD1 or TRBD2 (5 bases each). Per the germline V gene, CDR1 is MNHEY and CDR2 is SMNVEV (reference sequence). This CDR3 contains 12 residues. V was trimmed by 5 bases and J by 2 bases, leaving 7 bases between them. CDR3 sequence (DNA): TGTGCCAGCAGTGAGGGGACCTACGAGCAGTACTTC. This sequence encodes CASSEGTYEQYF.

This clonotype was observed many times. The chain carries TRBV4-1 and TRBJ2-7; maybe TRBD2 (7 bases). The CDR3 consists of 16 residues. The V gene lost 3 bases and the J gene lost 4 bases, with 19 bases spanning the gap. Germline CDR1 MGHRA, CDR2 YSYEKL. The CDR3 nucleotides read TGCGCCAGCAGCCAGGCGGGGGCCCCTCTCCTTTACGAGCAGTACTTC. This codes for CASSQAGAPLLYEQYF.

The chain is built from TRBV27 and TRBJ1-5; TRBD1 matches at 7 bases. The V gene's germline CDR1 is MNHEY and CDR2 SMNVEV (reference sequence). The CDR3 length is 16 residues. The trim removed 5 bases at V and 1 base at J, leaving 8 bases unmatched. CDR3 sequence (DNA): TGTGCCAGCAGTCCGGGACAGTTTAACAGCAATCAGCCCCAGCATTTT. Amino acids: CASSPGQFNSNQPQHF.

This clonotype was seen a few times. The V and J genes are TRBV27 and TRBJ2-1; TRBD1 matches 8 bases. CDR3 length: 15 amino acids. The germline V gene encodes CDR1 MNHEY and CDR2 SMNVEV (reference sequence). V was pared by 5 bases and J by 6 bases, with 9 bases of the junction left unmatched. The CDR3, as DNA: TGTGCCAGCAGTAAACAGGGGGTTAGGCTCAATGAGCAGTTCTTC. Protein sequence: CASSKQGVRLNEQFF.

This clonotype was recorded many times. J is TRBJ1-5 and V is TRBV12-3 or TRBV12-4; tentative D call: TRBD1 (5 bases). V gave up 3 bases and J gave up 2 bases, with 8 bases separating them. The CDR3 length is 14 residues. CDR3 sequence (DNA): TGTGCCAGCAGTTTCGCCAGGGGCAATCAGCCCCAGCATTTT. Translation: CASSFARGNQPQHF.

This clonotype was seen ten or more times. The chain links TRBV20-1 to TRBJ2-1; 10 nucleotides agree with TRBD2. V was clipped by 4 bases and J by 8 bases; unmatched bases: 11. Germline lookup yields CDR1 DFQATT and CDR2 SNEGSKA (reference sequence). The CDR3 extends over 15 amino acids. The CDR3 region has the DNA TGCAGTGCTACCACGGGGACTAGCGTGGGGCATGAGCAGTTCTTC. Residues: CSATTGTSVGHEQFF.

This clonotype was seen a few times. The chain uses TRBV7-9 and TRBJ2-1, with D perhaps TRBD2 (5 bases). The CDR3 spans 14 residues. CDR1 SEHNR and CDR2 FQNEAQ come from the germline V gene (reference sequence). Trimming stripped 3 bases from V and 5 bases from J, with 11 bases between. CDR3 DNA: TGTGCCAGCAGCTTGGGAGCGGAAAACAATGAGCAGTTCTTC. The encoded protein is CASSLGAENNEQFF.

This clonotype was found a few times. The chain uses TRBV18 and TRBJ1-3, with 8 positions matching TRBD1. J was trimmed by 4 bases and V by 3 bases; bases with no gene match: 2. CDR1 and CDR2 (germline): KGHSH, LQKENI. The CDR3 loop spans 14 amino acids. The CDR3 coding sequence is TGTGCCAGCTCACCCAGGACAGGGGGAAACACCATATATTTT. Residues: CASSPRTGGNTIYF.